This TCR beta chain was recorded in a study of T cell responses to AZD1222 COVID-19 vaccine. Concerning this clone: No antigen is known for it.

Only in-frame clones appear in the TCRdb table, and some are missing; sequencing was by immunoSEQ multiplex PCR. The sample records 130,000 or so clones, 75% to 95% being singletons. Germline V gene sequence: CDR1 SGHRS, CDR2 YFSETQ. V shed 4 bases and J 8 bases; nucleotides not matched to a gene: 7. This CDR3 contains 15 residues. Findings and caveats of the study: Donors skewed white British and female; clonal diversity was possibly underestimated. Spike regions recognized by vaccine-associated CD4 TCRs spanned the protein, led by 160-218 and 743-854. Spike-specific TCR breadth and depth rose after two AZD1222 doses.

This receptor was identified in an adult who received the MenACWY meningococcal vaccine as a control. Sequencing was performed on peripheral blood, taken 28 days after the second dose of the MenACWY control vaccine. This chain joins TRBV5-1 and TRBJ1-6; 9 bases are a match to TRBD1. CDR3 DNA: TGCGCCAGCAGCACTATACAGGGGGCAGATTCACCCCTCCACTTT. Translating gives CASSTIQGADSPLHF.